Below are 21 T cell receptor beta chains sequenced from a single sample in a study of cytotoxic CD8 clonotypes in ibrutinib-treated CLL. The repertoire was sequenced with immunoSEQ multiplex PCR; TCRdb's copy has only in-frame clones and lacks some. The sample includes some 290,000 clones, almost 80% seen only once; the top ten take more than 6%. The starting material was PBMCs, obtained before ibrutinib treatment. These receptor sequences come from a human donor with chronic lymphocytic leukemia.

This sequence joins TRBV6-5 and TRBJ2-1; D uncertain. Germline CDR1 reads MNHEY; CDR2 reads SVGAGI. CDR3 length: 11 amino acids. V was trimmed by 6 bases and J by 13 bases, leaving 13 bases between them. Written as DNA, the CDR3 is TGTGCCAGCAGGCGAGAAGAAACTCAGTTCTTC. As protein: CASRREETQFF.

The V and J genes are TRBV7-9 and TRBJ2-1, with TRBD2 identical over 8 bases. After removal of 4 bases from V and 7 bases from J, the junction contained 15 bases not matched to a gene. The germline V gene encodes CDR1 SEHNR and CDR2 FQNEAQ (reference sequence). The CDR3 consists of 17 residues. The CDR3 spells CASSSQNRRLASNEQFF. Here the CDR3 DNA reads TGTGCCAGCAGCTCACAGAACCGGAGACTAGCGTCGAATGAGCAGTTCTTC.

This clone was picked up one time. The rearrangement uses TRBV11-3 and TRBJ1-3; the D is unclear. The V end lost 1 base, the J end lost 14 bases, and 15 bases lay between the germline ends. CDR1 is SGHNT, CDR2 YENEEA, per germline. The CDR3 length is 13 residues. As DNA, the CDR3 is TGTGCCAGCAGCTTAGCACAGCCTTCAAAGTTATATTTT. Its translation is CASSLAQPSKLYF.

CDR3 DNA: TGTGCCAGCAGCGGGGGGTTTGTGGAGGCTCTTTCAGATACGCAGTATTTT. Residues: CASSGGFVEALSDTQYF. The rearrangement joins TRBV9 to TRBJ2-3, with D perhaps matching TRBD1 or TRBD2 (5 bases each). CDR3 length equals 17 residues. CDR1 SGDLS and CDR2 YYNGEE come from the germline V gene. V gave up 3 bases and J gave up 4 bases, with 21 bases separating them.

The chain has TRBV7-5 and TRBJ1-1. TRBV7-5 is classified as a pseudogene. The CDR3 length is 14 residues. The CDR3 bases are TGTGTCAGAAGCTTTTGGAGGAAGAACACTGAAGCTTTCTTT. Residues: CVRSFWRKNTEAFF.

The J gene is TRBJ2-7, the V gene TRBV27, with 7 bases aligning to TRBD1. The V gene end was trimmed by 2 bases and the J gene end by 4 bases; junction bases not matched to a gene: 8. The CDR3 is 15 residues long. Looked up from germline, CDR1 is MNHEY and CDR2 is SMNVEV (reference sequence). CDR3 sequence reads: CASSLTPTGSYEQYF. For the CDR3, the DNA is TGTGCCAGCAGTTTAACCCCGACAGGGTCTTACGAGCAGTACTTC.

The V gene is TRBV5-4, the J gene TRBJ2-7; tentatively, D is TRBD1 (5 bases). The CDR3 has 14 amino acids. The V gene's germline CDR1 is SGHNT and CDR2 YYREEE (reference sequence). V lost 0 bases, J lost 2 bases, and 9 bases lay in between. The CDR3 DNA sequence: TGTGCCAGCAGCTTGGGGACACCTACCTACGAGCAGTACTTC. As protein: CASSLGTPTYEQYF.

Only one count was recorded for this clone. The rearrangement joins TRBV4-3 to TRBJ2-5; D is possibly TRBD1 or TRBD2 (5 bases each). The ends were cut back, 1 base at V and 5 bases at J, with 11 bases in the middle. Germline values: CDR1 LGHNA, CDR2 YSLEER. The CDR3 is 14 amino acids. The CDR3 reads CASSQGIREETQYF. In nucleotides, the CDR3 is TGCGCCAGCAGCCAAGGTATCAGGGAGGAGACCCAGTACTTC.

This chain links TRBV29-1 with TRBJ1-5; the D gene is possibly TRBD1 (6 bases). The CDR3 covers 15 residues. Germline CDR1 and CDR2: SQVTM and ANQGSEA. V shed 4 bases and J shed 3 bases, with 16 bases lying between them. The CDR3, as DNA: TGCAGCGTTGGGGCCGGCGGGGGCCTCAATCAGCCCCAGCATTTT. This gives the protein CSVGAGGGLNQPQHF. The variable domain in full, completed from reference TRBV29-1 and TRBJ1-5, reads SAVISQKPSRDICQRGTSLTIQCQVDSQVTMMFWYRQQPGQSLTLIATANQGSEATYESGFVIDKFPISRPNLTFSTLTVSNMSPEDSSIYLCSVGAGGGLNQPQHFGDGTRLSIL.

The chain couples TRBV5-1 to TRBJ1-4; possibly TRBD1 for D (6 bases). The CDR3 consists of 14 residues. The germline V gene encodes CDR1 SGHRS and CDR2 YFSETQ. V was shortened by 4 bases and J by 7 bases, with 14 bases between the two germline ends. CDR3 coding DNA: TGCGCCAGCAGCAGGGGGTCTGACCTTGAAAAACTGTTTTTT. It is translated as CASSRGSDLEKLFF.

The genes are TRBV4-3 and TRBJ2-2; 10 nucleotides agree with TRBD2. J was trimmed by 4 bases and V by 4 bases; bases with no gene match: 9. The CDR3 runs 17 residues. The V gene's germline CDR1 is LGHNA and CDR2 YSLEER. CDR3 region: CASSRKASGSVTGELFF. CDR3 bases: TGCGCCAGCAGCCGTAAGGCTAGCGGGAGCGTCACCGGGGAGCTGTTTTTT.

The V call is TRBV6-5, the J call TRBJ2-1; D is undetermined. V lost 8 bases to trimming and J lost 1 base, with 3 bases between them. Germline CDR1 and CDR2: MNHEY and SVGAGI. The CDR3 consists of 11 residues. As DNA, the CDR3 is TGTGCCAGCCTTTCCTACAATGAGCAGTTCTTC. Translated: CASLSYNEQFF.

This rearrangement joins TRBV15 to TRBJ2-7, with 7 bases aligning to TRBD2. The CDR3 length is 15 residues. The germline V gene has CDR1 LNHNV and CDR2 YYDKDF (reference sequence). J was trimmed by 3 bases and V by 0 bases; bases with no gene match: 5. CDR3 bases: TGTGCCACCAGCAGAGAGCTAGCGGAATTCTACGAGCAGTACTTC. It specifies CATSRELAEFYEQYF.

This chain connects TRBV4-1 to TRBJ2-2, with D tentatively TRBD2 (5 bases). V lost 0 bases and J lost 7, with 12 bases in between. Germline V gives CDR1 MGHRA, CDR2 YSYEKL. There are 15 residues in the CDR3. CDR3 nucleotide sequence: TGCGCCAGCAGCCAAGAACCTCTTCGGGGCGGGGAGCTGTTTTTT. Translating gives CASSQEPLRGGELFF.

The chain links TRBV2 to TRBJ2-2, with D perhaps matching TRBD1 or TRBD2 (5 bases each). V lost 7 bases and J lost 1, with 13 bases in between. The CDR3 sequence is 15 residues long. Germline CDR1 SNHLY, CDR2 FYNNEI. The DNA for the CDR3 is TGTGCCAGCATCGGGACGGTTAAGAACACCGGGGAGCTGTTTTTT. Protein product: CASIGTVKNTGELFF.

The V gene is TRBV4-1, the J gene TRBJ1-1; D unresolved. Trimming removed 5 bases from V and 1 base from J, with 11 bases in between. Germline CDR1 and CDR2: MGHRA and YSYEKL. This CDR3 contains 14 residues. The CDR3 here is CASSFPGRNTEAFF. The CDR3 nucleotides read TGCGCCAGCAGCTTCCCGGGAAGGAACACTGAAGCTTTCTTT.

The V gene is TRBV5-1, the J gene TRBJ2-6; no clear D. Germline-derived CDR1 and CDR2 are SGHRS and YFSETQ. This CDR3 has 14 amino acids. V dropped 1 base and J dropped 4 bases, with 6 bases sitting between them. CDR3 nucleotides: TGCGCCAGCAGCTTGAGTCCAGGGGCCAACGTCCTGACTTTC. This gives the protein CASSLSPGANVLTF. The whole variable domain, filled in from reference TRBV5-1 and TRBJ2-6, reads KAGVTQTPRYLIKTRGQQVTLSCSPISGHRSVSWYQQTPGQGLQFLFEYFSETQRNKGNFPGRFSGRQFSNSRSEMNVSTLELGDSALYLCASSLSPGANVLTFGAGSRLTVL.

The rearrangement joins TRBV14 to TRBJ1-2, with a tentative D call TRBD1 (5 bases). Germline values: CDR1 SGHDN, CDR2 FVKESK. V was pared by 0 bases and J by 2 bases, with 10 bases between. CDR3 length equals 15 residues. CDR3 coding DNA: TGTGCCAGCAGCCAAGATCTATGGGGGAACTATGGCTACACCTTC. Its translation: CASSQDLWGNYGYTF.

The CDR3 DNA reads TGCAGTGCTGGAGGGACAGCCTCCGGGTATTTT. Translating gives CSAGGTASGYF. This rearrangement joins TRBV20-1 to TRBJ2-3; TRBD1 might be the D (7 bases). V shed 5 bases and J shed 14 bases, with 17 bases lying between them. This CDR3 has 11 residues. The germline CDR1 and CDR2 sequences are DFQATT and SNEGSKA (reference sequence).

V usage is TRBV30 and J usage is TRBJ1-5; 7 bases are shared with TRBD1. The germline gives CDR1 GTSNPN, CDR2 SVGIG (reference sequence). The CDR3 length is 14 residues. Trimming cost V 0 bases and J 5 bases; bases outside gene matches: 4. CDR3 sequence: CAWSVGRGDQPQHF. For the CDR3, the DNA is TGTGCCTGGAGTGTTGGCAGGGGGGATCAGCCCCAGCATTTT. Variable domain in full (rest from reference TRBV30 and TRBJ1-5): SQTIHQWPATLVQPVGSPLSLECTVEGTSNPNLYWYRQAAGRGLQLLFYSVGIGQISSEVPQNLSASRPQDRQFILSSKKLLLSDSGFYLCAWSVGRGDQPQHFGDGTRLSIL.

The chain links TRBV5-6 to TRBJ2-7; D not certain. Per the germline V gene, CDR1 is SGHDT and CDR2 is YYEEEE. The germline V and J ends were trimmed by 0 bases and 4 bases, with 11 bases remaining between them. This CDR3 has 14 residues. This CDR3 is CASSLDPPAYEQYF. CDR3 DNA sequence: TGTGCCAGCAGCTTGGACCCACCGGCGTACGAGCAGTACTTC.